A single sample gave rise to the 22 T cell receptor beta chains below, sequenced in a study of CD8+CD57+ T cells in acquired aplastic anemia (dated by TCRdb to the late 2010s). The data were produced on an Illumina HiSeq 2000. TCR beta VDJ combination and CDR3 sequence profiling used genomic DNA as the template. Using fastp at Q25 and MiXCR, TCRdb reprocessed the public reads and kept productive beta chains. Rows matching on CDR3 protein sequence are summarized as one entry with the most common DNA and genes. This sample comprises about 180,000 distinct CDR3 sequences, 45% to 50% of them detected only once. The top ten clonotypes cover 2.9% of the sample. The sample taken for sequencing was sorted CD4+, CD8+, or CD8+CD57+ T cells (not recorded which) from PBMCs. The receptors come from a human donor in good health.

With regard to this clonotype: With a much larger clone just one base away, this may be a read error. The chain recombines TRBV19 with TRBJ1-6; maybe TRBD1 (5 bases). V was clipped by 8 bases and J by 7 bases, with 21 bases between them. The CDR3 runs 16 residues. Germline lookup yields CDR1 LNHDA and CDR2 SQIVND (reference sequence). The CDR3 region has the DNA TGTGCCAGTTCCTACGCGGGGGGGGTGCGGAATTCACCCCTCCACTTT. As protein: CASSYAGGVRNSPLHF.

The chain combines TRBV19 with TRBJ2-3, with 7 bases aligning to TRBD1. V dropped 5 bases and J dropped 5; count of bases not matched to a gene: 10. Germline CDR1 is LNHDA and CDR2 is SQIVND (reference sequence). The CDR3 length is 15 residues. Written as DNA, the CDR3 is TGTGCCAGTAGTGTCCAGGGGGATCAGGGAGATACGCAGTATTTT. Its protein product is CASSVQGDQGDTQYF.

This clonotype was recorded many times. This rearrangement joins TRBV30 to TRBJ1-5; TRBD1 is a possible D gene (6 bases). Germline V lookup: CDR1 GTSNPN, CDR2 SVGIG (reference sequence). CDR3 length: 13 amino acids. V shed 2 bases and J shed 6 bases, with 11 bases lying between them. The CDR3 is CAWSTGSGQPQHF. DNA of the CDR3: TGTGCCTGGAGTACAGGGAGTGGTCAGCCCCAGCATTTT.

The V gene is TRBV29-1, the J gene TRBJ2-1; D not resolved. The CDR3 covers 11 residues. Germline CDR1 is SQVTM and CDR2 is ANQGSEA. The V end was cut by 4 bases, the J end by 5 bases, with 6 bases between. The CDR3 DNA sequence: TGCAGCGTTGCCGCAAACAATGAGCAGTTCTTC. Its protein is CSVAANNEQFF.

V and J are TRBV10-3 and TRBJ2-5; D unresolved. CDR1 ENHRY and CDR2 SYGVKD come from the germline V gene. V was shortened by 1 base and J by 2 bases, with 5 bases between the two germline ends. The CDR3 loop spans 13 amino acids. This chain's CDR3 is CAISEYRQETQYF. The CDR3 DNA is TGTGCCATCAGTGAGTACAGACAAGAGACCCAGTACTTC.

The chain uses TRBV20-1 and TRBJ2-7, with D unresolved. Germline-derived CDR1 and CDR2 are DFQATT and SNEGSKA (reference sequence). V gave up 0 bases and J gave up 9 bases, with 12 bases separating them. The CDR3 has 12 amino acids. CDR3 sequence reads: CSARDPSIGQYF. CDR3 DNA sequence: TGCAGTGCTAGAGATCCGAGCATCGGGCAGTACTTC.

This clonotype was picked up many times. The V and J genes are TRBV20-1 and TRBJ2-1; D not resolved. The CDR3 has 15 amino acids. Looked up from germline, CDR1 is DFQATT and CDR2 is SNEGSKA (reference sequence). The V and J ends lost 6 bases and 6 bases respectively, with 21 bases between them. Here the CDR3 reads CSATIRRSLGNEQFF. The CDR3 DNA reads TGCAGTGCCACCATACGGCGCTCCTTAGGCAATGAGCAGTTCTTC.

The rearrangement links TRBV19 to TRBJ2-2; perhaps TRBD2 as D (5 bases). CDR3 length: 15 amino acids. Trimming took off 3 bases at V and 4 bases at J, with 12 bases between the two ends. CDR1 and CDR2 (germline): LNHDA, SQIVND (reference sequence). DNA of the CDR3: TGTGCCAGTAGTATTCGGGAACGGGTCACCGGGGAGCTGTTTTTT. It yields the protein CASSIRERVTGELFF.

This chain connects TRBV7-9 to TRBJ1-1; D is undetermined. Per the germline V gene, CDR1 is SEHNR and CDR2 is FQNEAQ (reference sequence). With 3 bases removed from V and 3 bases from J, the gap between germline ends came to 8 bases. The CDR3 is 13 amino acids. The CDR3 region has the DNA TGTGCCAGCAGCTTTTTAGAGTACACTGAAGCTTTCTTT. It translates to CASSFLEYTEAFF.

This clonotype was seen more than once but under ten times. The V and J genes are TRBV4-2 and TRBJ1-4; TRBD1 agrees at 7 bases. The CDR3 contains 16 residues. Per germline, CDR1 LGHNA and CDR2 YNFKEQ. V lost 4 bases and J lost 0; bases outside the gene matches: 5. The CDR3 DNA reads TGTGCCAGCAGCCGCGGGGACAGCCCAACTAATGAAAAACTGTTTTTT. Protein: CASSRGDSPTNEKLFF.

CDR3 region: CATSSSGGVTYNEQFF. DNA for the CDR3: TGTGCCACCAGCAGCAGCGGGGGGGTCACCTACAATGAGCAGTTCTTC. The chain recombines TRBV15 with TRBJ2-1; 10 nucleotides align to TRBD2. The CDR3 length is 16 residues. CDR1 is LNHNV and CDR2 is YYDKDF in the germline V gene (reference sequence). J gave up 2 bases and V 3 bases, and 4 bases lay outside the gene matches.

The chain uses TRBV29-1 and TRBJ1-2; TRBD1 matches 7 bases. The CDR3 loop spans 12 amino acids. The J segment lost 6 bases and the V segment lost 7 bases, leaving 8 bases of the junction unmatched. The germline CDR1 and CDR2 sequences are SQVTM and ANQGSEA. The CDR3: CSGFDREDGYTF. In nucleotides, the CDR3 is TGCAGCGGTTTCGACAGGGAGGATGGCTACACCTTC.

The DNA for the CDR3 is TGCGCCAGCAGCTTGGGGACAGGGGGTGAAAAACTGTTTTTT. It encodes CASSLGTGGEKLFF. This chain links TRBV5-1 with TRBJ1-4, with TRBD1 identical over 10 bases. Germline V gives CDR1 SGHRS, CDR2 YFSETQ. The CDR3 loop spans 14 amino acids. V was clipped by 0 bases and J by 7 bases; unmatched bases: 0.

This clonotype was counted once. V is TRBV25-1 and J is TRBJ2-1, with TRBD2 identical over 12 bases. This CDR3 has 20 residues. Trimming removed 5 bases from V and 4 bases from J; junction bases left unmatched: 18. Germline-derived CDR1 and CDR2 are MGHDK and SYGVNS. The CDR3 DNA follows: TGTGCCAGCAGTCTTACGACTAGCGGGGGTAAATCCCACAATTACAATGAGCAGTTCTTC. It translates to CASSLTTSGGKSHNYNEQFF.

To note about this clonotype: A clone one base away is much larger, so this may be a read error. The V call is TRBV12-3 or TRBV12-4, the J call TRBJ1-1; 9 bases line up with TRBD1. This CDR3 spans 13 amino acids. DNA for the CDR3: TGTGTCAGCAGTTTAGGGACAGGGACTGAAGCTTTCTTT. Protein: CVSSLGTGTEAFF.

This clonotype showed up many times. The chain combines TRBV4-1 with TRBJ1-2; D remains ambiguous. The CDR3 length is 13 residues. In germline, CDR1 is MGHRA, CDR2 YSYEKL. Trimming removed 1 base at V and 5 bases at J, with 8 bases between. The CDR3 reads CASSQGGGYGYTF. The CDR3 region has the DNA TGCGCCAGCAGCCAAGGTGGCGGATATGGCTACACCTTC.

This clonotype was observed many times. This rearrangement joins TRBV7-6 to TRBJ2-5; 9 nucleotides line up with TRBD2. Germline V gene lookup returns CDR1 SGHVS and CDR2 FNYEAQ. The CDR3 runs to 18 residues. With V trimmed by 5 bases and J by 5 bases, 18 bases remained unmatched. Here the CDR3 reads CASSREGSGRRGGETQYF. CDR3 nucleotides: TGTGCCAGCAGCCGGGAGGGAAGCGGGAGGCGAGGCGGGGAGACCCAGTACTTC. The whole variable domain, filled in from reference TRBV7-6 and TRBJ2-5, reads GAGVSQSPRYKVTKRGQDVALRCDPISGHVSLYWYRQALGQGPEFLTYFNYEAQQDKSGLPNDRFSAERPEGSISTLTIQRTEQRDSAMYRCASSREGSGRRGGETQYFGPGTRLLVL.

The V gene is TRBV29-1, the J gene TRBJ1-1; perhaps TRBD1 as D (6 bases). There are 12 residues in the CDR3. Germline V gene lookup returns CDR1 SQVTM and CDR2 ANQGSEA. V was shortened by 4 bases and J by 4 bases, with 10 bases between the two germline ends. CDR3 coding DNA: TGCAGCGTTGGACAGGCGGGCACTGAAGCTTTCTTT. Encoded protein: CSVGQAGTEAFF.

This clonotype was observed many times. The V and J genes are TRBV2 and TRBJ2-5; 9 nucleotides match TRBD1. Looked up from germline, CDR1 is SNHLY and CDR2 is FYNNEI. The CDR3 extends over 15 amino acids. Trimming took 5 bases from V and 2 from J; bases not matched to a gene: 6. CDR3: CASSPGTGSQETQYF. DNA for the CDR3: TGTGCCAGCAGTCCCGGGACAGGGTCTCAAGAGACCCAGTACTTC.

This clonotype was counted between two and nine times. This chain connects TRBV7-8 to TRBJ1-6, with TRBD1 matching 7 bases. The CDR3 has 15 amino acids. Germline V gene sequence: CDR1 SGHVS, CDR2 FQNEAQ. The V segment lost 7 bases and the J segment 10 bases; nucleotides outside the gene matches: 13. The CDR3: CASTRQGMMSSPLHF. The CDR3 DNA follows: TGTGCCAGCACCAGACAGGGAATGATGAGCTCACCCCTCCACTTT.

This chain joins TRBV7-9 and TRBJ1-6; D uncertain. Germline lookup yields CDR1 SEHNR and CDR2 FQNEAQ (reference sequence). V dropped 0 bases and J dropped 6 bases, with 9 bases sitting between them. The CDR3 sequence is 15 residues long. Here the CDR3 reads CASSLAGSGNSPLHF. The DNA for the CDR3 is TGTGCCAGCAGCTTAGCGGGCAGTGGTAATTCACCCCTCCACTTT. Together with reference TRBV7-9 and TRBJ1-6, the CDR3 gives the full variable domain: DTGVSQNPRHKITKRGQNVTFRCDPISEHNRLYWYRQTLGQGPEFLTYFQNEAQLEKSRLLSDRFSAERPKGSFSTLEIQRTEQGDSAMYLCASSLAGSGNSPLHFGNGTRLTVT.

Ten or more counts support this clonotype. V is TRBV7-8 and J is TRBJ2-5; 9 nucleotides line up with TRBD2. CDR3 size: 13 residues. After removal of 4 bases from V and 5 bases from J, the junction contained 2 bases not matched to a gene. The V gene's germline CDR1 is SGHVS and CDR2 FQNEAQ. This CDR3 reads CASSSAGGETQYF. The CDR3, as DNA: TGTGCCAGCAGCTCCGCGGGGGGGGAGACCCAGTACTTC.